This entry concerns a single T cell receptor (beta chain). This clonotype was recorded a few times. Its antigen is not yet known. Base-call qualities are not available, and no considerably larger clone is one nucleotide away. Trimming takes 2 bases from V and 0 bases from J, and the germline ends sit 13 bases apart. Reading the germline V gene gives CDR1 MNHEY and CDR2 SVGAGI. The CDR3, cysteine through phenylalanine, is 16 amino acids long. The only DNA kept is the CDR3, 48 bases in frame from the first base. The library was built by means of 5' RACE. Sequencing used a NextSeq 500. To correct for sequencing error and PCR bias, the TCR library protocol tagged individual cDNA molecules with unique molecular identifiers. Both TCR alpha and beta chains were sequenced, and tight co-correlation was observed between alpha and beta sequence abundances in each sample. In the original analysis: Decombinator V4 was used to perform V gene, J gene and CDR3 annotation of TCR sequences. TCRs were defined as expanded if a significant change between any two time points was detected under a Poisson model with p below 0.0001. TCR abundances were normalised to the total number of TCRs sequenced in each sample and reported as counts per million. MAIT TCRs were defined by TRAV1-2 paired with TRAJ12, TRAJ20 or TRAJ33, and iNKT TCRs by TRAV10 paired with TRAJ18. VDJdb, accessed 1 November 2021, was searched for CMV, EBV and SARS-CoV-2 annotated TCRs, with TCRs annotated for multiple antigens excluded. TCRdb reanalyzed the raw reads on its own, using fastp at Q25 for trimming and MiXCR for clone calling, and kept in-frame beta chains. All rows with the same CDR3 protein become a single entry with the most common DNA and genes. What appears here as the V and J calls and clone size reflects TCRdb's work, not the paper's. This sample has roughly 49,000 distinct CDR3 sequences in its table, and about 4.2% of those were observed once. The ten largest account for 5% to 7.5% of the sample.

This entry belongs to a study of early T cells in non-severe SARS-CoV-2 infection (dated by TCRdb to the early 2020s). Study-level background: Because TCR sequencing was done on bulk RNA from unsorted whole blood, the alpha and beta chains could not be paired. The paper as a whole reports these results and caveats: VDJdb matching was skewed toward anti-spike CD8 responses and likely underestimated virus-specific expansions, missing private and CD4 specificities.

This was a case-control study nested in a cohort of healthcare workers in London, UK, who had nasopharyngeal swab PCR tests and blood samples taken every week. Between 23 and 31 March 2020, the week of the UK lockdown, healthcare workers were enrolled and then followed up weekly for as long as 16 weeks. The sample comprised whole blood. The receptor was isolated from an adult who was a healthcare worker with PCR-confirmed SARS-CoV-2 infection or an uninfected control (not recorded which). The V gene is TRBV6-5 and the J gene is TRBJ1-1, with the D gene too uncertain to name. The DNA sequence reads TGTGCCAGCAGTTACAACGGTGGGTACTTGAACACTGAAGCTTTCTTT. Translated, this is CASSYNGGYLNTEAFF.